The TCR beta chain under discussion was sequenced for a study of technical replicates of blood from a handful of donors. The V end lost 3 bases, the J end lost 4 bases, and 27 bases lay between the germline ends. The CDR3 length is 19 residues. CDR1 SNHLY and CDR2 FYNNEI come from the germline V gene. Repertoires were generated with immunoSEQ multiplex PCR, while TCRdb's copy carries only in-frame clones and drops some. Found here are tens of thousands of clones, roughly nine tenths of them singletons; the top ten hold 0.37%. The chain employs TRBV2 and TRBJ2-5, with a weak D call TRBD2 (6 bases). Sequencing was done on a sample of T cells isolated from PBMCs. The receptor was derived from a human donor in good health. Some clones in this sample may be carry-over from other donors' samples. This chain's CDR3 is CASSDFALGGLARGETQYF. For the CDR3, the DNA is TGTGCCAGCAGTGATTTCGCCCTGGGAGGCTTGGCGAGGGGAGAGACCCAGTACTTC. The whole variable domain, filled in from reference TRBV2 and TRBJ2-5, reads EPEVTQTPSHQVTQMGQEVILRCVPISNHLYFYWYRQILGQKVEFLVSFYNNEISEKSEIFDDQFSVERPDGSNFTLKIRSTKLEDSAMYFCASSDFALGGLARGETQYFGPGTRLLVL.